Sequencing of this TCR beta chain was carried out in a study of T-cell reconstitution after alpha-beta-depleted transplantation in children. The CDR3 runs to 16 residues. Trimming took 6 bases from V and 3 from J; bases not matched to a gene: 13. Germline CDR1 is SQVTM and CDR2 is ANQGSEA. A library of TCRbeta sequences, prepared with unique molecular identifiers, was generated. TCRdb re-called the PCR reads through MiXCR, storing one row per CDR3 protein. The table records more than 500,000 distinct CDR3 sequences, 10% to 12% of them present only once. Study findings and constraints: Elevated TCRbeta diversity at day 60 was traced, in some patients, to surviving recipient T cells and thymic progenitors. T-cell counts and diversity were attributed mostly to newly produced T cells one year after transplant. After transplant, at about two months, alpha-beta T cells were reportedly derived from several hundred expanded graft clones.

To note about this clonotype: The antigen is unknown.

This material consisted of PBMCs, mostly from graft donor cells, taken 180 days after TCRalphabeta/CD19-depleted stem cell transplant. The chain has TRBV29-1 and TRBJ2-7; TRBD2 matches at 11 bases. The TCR was taken from a female patient under 10 years old who had a stem cell transplant for aplastic anemia, so the T cells may come from the graft donor. In nucleotides, the CDR3 is TGCAGCGTCCTGGGACTAGCGGATGGGCAATTCTACGAGCAGTACTTC. Its translation is CSVLGLADGQFYEQYF.